Given below is one T cell receptor (beta chain) in context. These data originate in a study of blood T cells in healthy people across ages. Extraction of total RNA produced a minimum of 5 micrograms from each sample. Then a second PCR, running roughly 7 to 12 cycles, was carried out with a sample-barcoded 5' primer and a J-beta primer mix. TCRdb ran MiXCR on the 5' RACE reads and lists one entry per CDR3 protein. The table shows about 1.5 million distinct CDR3 sequences, with roughly two fifths occurring only once. CDR3 size: 16 residues. The TCR sequence derives from a woman under 30 in good health. This chain links TRBV21-1 with TRBJ2-3; the table's D call, TRBD2, was not checked against the DNA. TRBV21-1 is an annotated pseudogene. The sample was blood. The CDR3 sequence: CASSRHGGALRDTQYF. The CDR3 nucleotides are TGTGCCAGCAGCCGTCACGGGGGGGCACTCAGAGATACGCAGTATTTT.